This T cell receptor (beta chain) was sequenced in a study of blood T cell repertoires in COVID-19. Whole-study context: PBMCs, B-cell-depleted T cells, or T cells provided the cDNA or gDNA that made up the material.

The CDR3 covers 13 residues. Per germline, CDR1 MRHNA and CDR2 SNTAGT. Trimming stripped 4 bases from V and 8 bases from J, with 14 bases between. Profiled with immunoSEQ multiplex PCR; TCRdb holds only in-frame clones, not every one. Of roughly 140,000 clones in the sample, roughly 88% were seen once. The origin of this receptor is a woman aged 50 to 60 in a cohort sampled during active or convalescent COVID-19. Sequenced input: peripheral blood. V usage is TRBV6-4 and J usage is TRBJ1-2; no clear D gene. The CDR3 protein is CASSAYLFSGYTF. CDR3 nucleotides: TGTGCCAGCAGTGCCTACCTATTCTCAGGCTACACCTTC.